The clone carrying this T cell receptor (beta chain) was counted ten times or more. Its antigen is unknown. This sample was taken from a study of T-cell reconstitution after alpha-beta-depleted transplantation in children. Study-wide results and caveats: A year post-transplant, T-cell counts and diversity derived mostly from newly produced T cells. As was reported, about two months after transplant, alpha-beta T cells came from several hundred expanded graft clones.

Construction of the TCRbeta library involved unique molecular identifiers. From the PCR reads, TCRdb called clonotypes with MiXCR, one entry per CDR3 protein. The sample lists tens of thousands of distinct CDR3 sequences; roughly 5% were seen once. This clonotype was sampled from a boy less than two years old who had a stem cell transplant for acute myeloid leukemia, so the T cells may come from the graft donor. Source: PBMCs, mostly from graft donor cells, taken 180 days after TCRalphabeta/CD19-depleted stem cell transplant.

The CDR3 region has the DNA TGTGCCAGCAGCCCCGCGGGGGAGGGCACAGATACGCAGTATTTT. It specifies CASSPAGEGTDTQYF. The chain joins TRBV7-2 to TRBJ2-3, with 7 bases that match TRBD2. This CDR3 contains 15 residues. Germline values: CDR1 SGHTA, CDR2 FQGNSA. V gave up 5 bases and J gave up 1 base; unmatched junction bases: 6.